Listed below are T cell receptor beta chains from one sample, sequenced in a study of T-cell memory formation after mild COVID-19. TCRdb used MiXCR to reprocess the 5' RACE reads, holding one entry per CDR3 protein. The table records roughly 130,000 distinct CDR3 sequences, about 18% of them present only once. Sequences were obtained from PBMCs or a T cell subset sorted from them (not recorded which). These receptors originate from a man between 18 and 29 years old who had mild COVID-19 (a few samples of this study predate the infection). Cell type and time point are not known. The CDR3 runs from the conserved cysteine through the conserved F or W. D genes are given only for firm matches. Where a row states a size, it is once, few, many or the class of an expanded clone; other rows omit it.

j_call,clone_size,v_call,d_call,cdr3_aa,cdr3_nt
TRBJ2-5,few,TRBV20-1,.,CSAMGADKETQYF,TGCAGTGCCATGGGGGCAGATAAAGAGACCCAGTACTTC
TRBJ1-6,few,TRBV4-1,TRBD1,CATRQGGGINSPLHF,TGCGCCACCCGACAGGGAGGGGGGATAAATTCACCCCTCCACTTT
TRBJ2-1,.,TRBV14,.,CASSQYRLSSYNEQFF,TGTGCCAGCAGTCAATACAGGCTGAGCTCCTACAATGAGCAGTTCTTC
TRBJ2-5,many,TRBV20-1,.,CSSRVRETQYF,TGCAGTTCTAGGGTCAGGGAGACCCAGTACTTC
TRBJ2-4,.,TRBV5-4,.,CASSSDSSGRNIQYF,TGTGCCAGCAGTTCAGACTCCTCTGGACGAAACATTCAGTACTTC
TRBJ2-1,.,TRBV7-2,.,CASTQRWGLNEQFF,TGTGCCAGCACCCAGAGGTGGGGACTGAATGAGCAGTTCTTC
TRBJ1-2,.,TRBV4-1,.,CASSQERMGGYTF,TGCGCCAGCAGCCAAGAAAGGATGGGCGGCTACACCTTC
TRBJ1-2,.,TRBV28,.,CASSLYGNGYTF,TGTGCCAGCAGTTTATACGGAAACGGCTACACCTTC
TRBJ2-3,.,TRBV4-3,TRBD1,CASSRDRVNTDTQYF,TGCGCCAGCAGCCGGGACAGGGTTAACACAGATACGCAGTATTTT
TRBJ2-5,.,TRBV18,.,CASSPSLGVGETQYF,TGTGCCAGCTCTCCCTCACTTGGCGTTGGGGAGACCCAGTACTTC
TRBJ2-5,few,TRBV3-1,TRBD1,CASTRFEGAETQYF,TGTGCCAGCACCCGATTTGAGGGGGCAGAGACCCAGTACTTC
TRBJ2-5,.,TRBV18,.,CASSPVSGETQYF,TGTGCCAGCTCACCGGTTTCGGGAGAGACCCAGTACTTC
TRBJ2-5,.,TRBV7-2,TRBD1,CASSRAGTVQETQYF,TGTGCCAGCAGCAGAGCTGGGACAGTACAAGAGACCCAGTACTTC
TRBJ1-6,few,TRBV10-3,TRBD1,CATRFTGDGYNSPLHF,TGTGCCACGCGATTCACAGGGGACGGCTATAATTCACCCCTCCACTTT
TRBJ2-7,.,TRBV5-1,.,CASSLEPGQAGQQYF,TGCGCCAGCAGCTTGGAGCCGGGCCAGGCTGGGCAGCAGTACTTC
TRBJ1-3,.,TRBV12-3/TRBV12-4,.,CASIARFSGNTIYF,TGTGCCAGCATCGCCCGTTTCTCTGGAAACACCATATATTTT
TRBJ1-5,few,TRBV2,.,CASRRYEEPQHF,TGTGCCAGCAGGAGATACGAGGAGCCCCAGCATTTT
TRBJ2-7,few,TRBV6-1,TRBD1,CASSAGGYEQYF,TGTGCCAGCAGTGCAGGGGGCTACGAGCAGTACTTC
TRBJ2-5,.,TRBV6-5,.,CASSYNGDLFQYF,TGTGCCAGCAGTTACAATGGGGATCTTTTTCAGTACTTC
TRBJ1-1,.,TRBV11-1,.,CASSLIPGLEAFF,TGTGCCAGCAGCCTTATCCCGGGACTTGAAGCTTTCTTT
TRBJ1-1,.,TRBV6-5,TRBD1,CASSWWTGENTEAFF,TGTGCCAGCAGTTGGTGGACAGGGGAGAACACTGAAGCTTTCTTT